This entry lists 17 T cell receptor beta chains sequenced from one sample in a study of cytomegalovirus exposure and HLA in healthy donors. The primer mix had 60 Vbeta and 13 Jbeta primers. Assay: immunoSEQ multiplex PCR; the TCRdb copy retains only in-frame clones and omits some. Of roughly 200,000 clones in the sample, 8.5% to 10% were seen once. The sequencing sample was made of PBMCs. Receptors originate from a woman in her twenties or thirties in good health and CMV-seropositive.

This clone was seen a handful of times. This chain connects TRBV4-2 to TRBJ2-5; D call uncertain. The CDR3 totals 14 residues. Germline V lookup: CDR1 LGHNA, CDR2 YNFKEQ. V lost 2 bases and J lost 7, with 14 bases in between. The CDR3 sequence is CASSQREVMGTQYF. DNA for the CDR3: TGTGCCAGCAGCCAACGCGAGGTTATGGGGACCCAGTACTTC.

The J gene is TRBJ2-2, the V gene TRBV25-1; 8 bases are a match to TRBD2. The CDR3 is made up of 13 amino acids. The germline CDR1 and CDR2 sequences are MGHDK and SYGVNS. V shed 8 bases and J 7 bases; nucleotides not matched to a gene: 6. The CDR3 sequence is CASALAGIGELFF. In DNA, the CDR3 is TGTGCCAGCGCCTTAGCGGGAATCGGGGAGCTGTTTTTT.

In this sample, this clone turned up once. The chain joins TRBV5-1 to TRBJ2-4; 7 bases map to TRBD1. Germline loops: CDR1 SGHRS, CDR2 YFSETQ. The CDR3 extends over 15 amino acids. V shed 4 bases, J shed 5 bases, and the junction held 9 bases outside the gene matches. CDR3 loop: CASSQSPDRENIQYF. CDR3 coding DNA: TGCGCCAGCAGCCAATCCCCCGACAGGGAAAACATTCAGTACTTC.

The rearrangement joins TRBV7-9 to TRBJ2-5; D not certain. The better agreement between TRBJ2-7 and the DNA end casts doubt on the J call. In germline, CDR1 is SEHNR, CDR2 FQNEAQ (reference sequence). The CDR3 is 12 residues long. This CDR3 is CASSLHPYEQYF. In DNA form, the CDR3 reads TGTGCCAGCAGCTTACATCCCTACGAGCAGTACTTC.

This chain links TRBV11-3 with TRBJ2-7, with a weak D call TRBD2 (5 bases). The CDR3 is 13 residues long. Germline V gene sequence: CDR1 SGHNT, CDR2 YENEEA. Trimming removed 0 bases at V and 4 bases at J, with 7 bases between. The CDR3 nucleotides read TGTGCCAGCAGCTTAGATCGGGATTACGAGCAGTACTTC. Amino acids: CASSLDRDYEQYF.

This clone turned up a few times. V is TRBV5-1 and J is TRBJ2-1; TRBD1 aligns across 7 bases. V shed 2 bases, J shed 6 bases, and the junction held 8 bases outside the gene matches. This CDR3 comprises 15 residues. CDR1 and CDR2 from the germline V gene are SGHRS and YFSETQ. The CDR3 loop reads CASSLQGPPGNEQFF. The CDR3 nucleotides are TGCGCCAGCAGCTTACAGGGGCCCCCGGGCAATGAGCAGTTCTTC. Full variable domain (missing parts from reference TRBV5-1 and TRBJ2-1): KAGVTQTPRYLIKTRGQQVTLSCSPISGHRSVSWYQQTPGQGLQFLFEYFSETQRNKGNFPGRFSGRQFSNSRSEMNVSTLELGDSALYLCASSLQGPPGNEQFFGPGTRLTVL.

The chain couples TRBV7-9 to TRBJ2-1; 14 nucleotides align to TRBD2. Per the germline V gene, CDR1 is SEHNR and CDR2 is FQNEAQ (reference sequence). This CDR3 region has 17 residues. V was clipped by 2 bases and J by 5 bases; unmatched bases: 5. The CDR3 is CASSLYPGLAGDNEQFF. For the CDR3, the DNA is TGTGCCAGCAGCTTATACCCGGGACTAGCGGGAGACAATGAGCAGTTCTTC.

CDR3 bases: TGTGCCAGCTCAAGCAGGGGGATAGCTAACTATGGCTACACCTTC. Translating it yields CASSSRGIANYGYTF. V is TRBV18 and J is TRBJ1-2; TRBD1 matches at 7 bases. V shed 5 bases and J 0 bases; nucleotides not matched to a gene: 6. This CDR3 is 15 amino acids long. The germline gives CDR1 KGHSH, CDR2 LQKENI.

This clone was seen more than once but under ten times. V and J are TRBV19 and TRBJ1-1; no reliable D call. There are 15 residues in the CDR3. Germline lookup yields CDR1 LNHDA and CDR2 SQIVND (reference sequence). V was pared by 8 bases and J by 4 bases, with 20 bases between. CDR3 sequence (DNA): TGTGCCAGTGGGTCGCGGAGGGCTGTGGGCACTGAAGCTTTCTTT. Translated, it gives CASGSRRAVGTEAFF.

This clone has more than one count but fewer than ten. V is TRBV5-6 and J is TRBJ2-5, with D perhaps matching TRBD1 (5 bases). V lost 1 base to trimming and J lost 7 bases, with 11 bases between them. The CDR3 is 13 residues long. Germline CDR1 and CDR2: SGHDT and YYEEEE. CDR3 nucleotides: TGTGCCAGCAGCTTGAGGGGTCTAGGGACCCAGTACTTC. Protein sequence: CASSLRGLGTQYF.

In its sample, this clone was seen once. This chain joins TRBV27 and TRBJ2-2; the D gene is possibly TRBD2 (5 bases). In germline, CDR1 is MNHEY, CDR2 SMNVEV (reference sequence). The CDR3 extends over 15 amino acids. The V gene lost 2 bases and the J gene lost 1 base, with 8 bases spanning the gap. CDR3 DNA: TGTGCCAGCAGTTTAGGCGGGCAGAACACCGGGGAGCTGTTTTTT. Translating it yields CASSLGGQNTGELFF.

This clone occurred a few times. The CDR3 DNA reads as TGCGCCAGCAGCTTGGTTGGAGCGGGACTGTTGAACACTGAAGCTTTCTTT. As protein: CASSLVGAGLLNTEAFF. This chain connects TRBV5-1 to TRBJ1-1; D is possibly TRBD1 (5 bases). Germline assignment: CDR1 SGHRS and CDR2 YFSETQ. The CDR3 spans 17 residues. V lost 0 bases and J 0 bases, leaving 15 bases between the germline ends. The full variable domain, completed using reference TRBV5-1 and TRBJ1-1, is KAGVTQTPRYLIKTRGQQVTLSCSPISGHRSVSWYQQTPGQGLQFLFEYFSETQRNKGNFPGRFSGRQFSNSRSEMNVSTLELGDSALYLCASSLVGAGLLNTEAFFGQGTRLTVV.

This clone came up a few times. The chain links TRBV5-1 to TRBJ1-3, with D unresolved. The CDR3 contains 14 residues. Germline V gene sequence: CDR1 SGHRS, CDR2 YFSETQ. V lost 4 bases and J 0 bases, leaving 8 bases between the germline ends. The CDR3 DNA reads TGCGCCAGCAGCCTTCAGGACTCTGGAAACACCATATATTTT. Amino acid sequence: CASSLQDSGNTIYF.

This clone was picked up a small number of times. The rearrangement links TRBV9 to TRBJ1-5; tentatively, D is TRBD1 (6 bases). The length of the CDR3 is 15 residues. With 1 base removed from V and 4 bases from J, the gap between germline ends came to 12 bases. CDR1 SGDLS and CDR2 YYNGEE come from the germline V gene. The CDR3 region has the DNA TGTGCCAGCAGCGTATCCACAGGGAAGAATCAGCCCCAGCATTTT. Translated, it gives CASSVSTGKNQPQHF.

In its sample, this clone was seen a few times. This rearrangement joins TRBV2 to TRBJ2-7; D remains ambiguous. The CDR3 covers 12 residues. The ends were cut back, 7 bases at V and 6 bases at J, with 13 bases in the middle. Germline values: CDR1 SNHLY, CDR2 FYNNEI. CDR3 nucleotide sequence: TGTGCCAGCACTGGAGAGAGCTCCGAGCAGTACTTC. Amino acid sequence: CASTGESSEQYF.

This clone turned up a few times. V and J are TRBV2 and TRBJ1-1; possible D gene TRBD1, 5 bases. This CDR3 has 12 amino acids. Trimming shortened V by 10 bases and J by 6 bases, and 15 bases separated the two germline ends. Per the germline V gene, CDR1 is SNHLY and CDR2 is FYNNEI. DNA for the CDR3: TGTGCCATTGACTCGGGGGTTGCTGAAGCTTTCTTT. Amino acids: CAIDSGVAEAFF.

The chain uses TRBV27 and TRBJ1-5; D is unresolved. Trimming took off 5 bases at V and 4 bases at J, with 9 bases between the two ends. Germline lookup yields CDR1 MNHEY and CDR2 SMNVEV (reference sequence). This CDR3 is 13 amino acids long. This CDR3 is CASSVLSNQPQHF. Here the CDR3 DNA reads TGTGCCAGCAGTGTATTGTCGAATCAGCCCCAGCATTTT.